This T cell receptor beta chain was sequenced during a study of human T cells and chemical hapten exposure. About the research overall: In the sensitization step, 2% DPC was placed on about 2 cm by about 2 cm of upper inner arm skin. Each patient's scalp received weekly diphenylcyclopropenone throughout the approximately 24-week study. Overall study findings and caveats: Counts of TCRs above 1 in 1000 frequency stayed unchanged with DPC sensitization. It was expanded TCRs that formed significantly more large CDR3 similarity clusters than controls did.

This clonotype was seen repeatedly, ten times or more. What it binds is not known. TCRdb reanalysed the RACE reads using MiXCR and keeps one entry per CDR3 protein. The table lists about 340,000 distinct CDR3 sequences, under 9% of them singletons. Time point meaning: patch test 1, 2 weeks after DPC sensitization. Treatment specified: therapeutic diphenylcyclopropenone sensitization with weekly scalp DPC. This clonotype was obtained from a woman between 18 and 29 years old with alopecia areata. Some clones in this sample may be carry-over from other donors' samples. The sequencing used whole blood, collected in connection with sensitization to the hapten diphenylcyclopropenone (DPC).

CDR3 coding DNA: TGCGCCAGCAGCCAAGAAAGACAGGGCCGCTCCTACGAGCAGTACTTC. Translating gives CASSQERQGRSYEQYF. The genes are TRBV4-1 and TRBJ2-7; 7 positions agree with TRBD1. Germline V lookup: CDR1 MGHRA, CDR2 YSYEKL. This CDR3 region has 16 residues. V shed 0 bases and J 0 bases; nucleotides not matched to a gene: 5.